Presented here are 16 T cell receptor beta chains from one specimen sequenced in a study of vaccination and CD4 T cells after COVID-19. An Oncomine TCR Beta short-read assay was used to sequence the DNA from cultured CD4+ T cells. TCRdb passed the PCR reads through MiXCR, listing each CDR3 protein once. Among about 7,100 distinct CDR3 sequences listed, approximately 37% were seen once. The antigens for these receptors are not known. Described treatment: roughly 10-day PBMC culture with coronavirus spike peptide pools or control peptides (ViraFEST assay). CD4+ T cells of the unexposed donor were collected before the COVID-19 pandemic (2011-2018). The sample comprised CD4+ T cells from blood, cultured in vitro. Receptors were obtained from a human donor in good health.

V is TRBV11-3 and J is TRBJ2-7, with D possibly TRBD2 on 5 matching bases. CDR1 and CDR2 from the germline V gene are SGHNT and YENEEA. CDR3 size: 13 residues. V was cut by 5 bases and J by 6 bases, with 14 bases left in between. The CDR3 DNA follows: TGTGCCAGCAGCCCACATCAAGAGGGCGAGCAGTACTTC. It codes for CASSPHQEGEQYF.

A few counts support this clonotype. The chain has TRBV2 and TRBJ1-2; tentatively, D is TRBD1 (5 bases). This CDR3 region has 15 residues. Germline V gives CDR1 SNHLY, CDR2 FYNNEI. Between the trimmed V and J ends, which lost 0 bases and 8 bases, there was a span of 16 bases. DNA for the CDR3: TGTGCCAGCAGTGAAGCCGAACGAGCAGGGATGGGCTACACCTTC. It yields the protein CASSEAERAGMGYTF.

V gene TRBV19 combines with J gene TRBJ2-5; TRBD2 aligns across 8 bases. Germline trimming cut 5 bases from V and 5 bases from J; bases unmatched to any gene: 13. The CDR3 covers 16 residues. Germline values: CDR1 LNHDA, CDR2 SQIVND (reference sequence). The CDR3 loop reads CASSSPAGRAGETQYF. The CDR3 nucleotides are TGTGCCAGTAGTTCCCCCGCCGGGAGGGCAGGGGAGACCCAGTACTTC.

This chain connects TRBV11-2 to TRBJ2-7; D is possibly TRBD1 (7 bases). V lost 3 bases and J 3 bases, leaving 21 bases between the germline ends. Germline-derived CDR1 and CDR2 are SGHAT and FQNNGV. This CDR3 spans 17 amino acids. The CDR3 here is CASSFGGGGAGVYEQYF. The CDR3 nucleotides are TGTGCCAGCAGCTTTGGCGGAGGGGGCGCGGGTGTCTACGAGCAGTACTTC.

This chain joins TRBV2 and TRBJ2-1, with D perhaps TRBD1 (5 bases). The germline CDR1 and CDR2 sequences are SNHLY and FYNNEI. Trimming cost V 1 base and J 9 bases, with 7 bases left between them. This CDR3 is built from 12 residues. The CDR3 DNA sequence: TGTGCCAGCAGTGAAGGGGGCTTTGAGCAGTTCTTC. It is translated as CASSEGGFEQFF.

The rearrangement joins TRBV12-3 or TRBV12-4 to TRBJ2-5; 9 nucleotides agree with TRBD1. V gave up 5 bases and J gave up 5 bases; unmatched junction bases: 9. The CDR3 has 15 amino acids. The CDR3 DNA is TGTGCCAGCAGTGGGGGACAGGGAGGGAGGGAGACCCAGTACTTC. It encodes CASSGGQGGRETQYF.

The chain links TRBV28 to TRBJ2-1; no firm D call. CDR3 length equals 12 residues. From germline, CDR1 is MDHEN and CDR2 SYDVKM. V was clipped by 7 bases and J by 4 bases, with 8 bases between them. As DNA, the CDR3 is TGTGCCAGCAATAGCCGTTACAATGAGCAGTTCTTC. Its translation: CASNSRYNEQFF.

This clonotype has just a few counts. The CDR3: CANPPTGELFF. As DNA, the CDR3 is TGCGCCAACCCGCCGACCGGGGAGCTGTTTTTT. The chain combines TRBV10-2 with TRBJ2-2; D is uncertain. The germline V and J ends were trimmed by 10 bases and 5 bases, with 8 bases remaining between them. In germline, CDR1 is WSHSY, CDR2 SAAADI. The CDR3 totals 11 residues.

The J gene is TRBJ1-2, the V gene TRBV19; possible D gene TRBD1, 6 bases. Germline V gives CDR1 LNHDA, CDR2 SQIVND (reference sequence). V gave up 3 bases and J gave up 3 bases, with 11 bases separating them. The CDR3 runs to 14 residues. CDR3 amino acids: CASSMFRGDYGYTF. The DNA for the CDR3 is TGTGCCAGTAGTATGTTCAGGGGAGACTATGGCTACACCTTC.

Relative to its sample, this clonotype is large (0.1 to 1%). V is TRBV7-9 and J is TRBJ2-7; D not resolved. The germline V and J ends were trimmed by 7 bases and 1 base, with 11 bases remaining between them. This CDR3 has 13 amino acids. Germline V gene data show CDR1 as SEHNR and CDR2 as FQNEAQ (reference sequence). CDR3 protein: CASKGSLSYEQYF. CDR3 nucleotide sequence: TGTGCCAGCAAAGGCAGTCTTTCCTACGAGCAGTACTTC.

This clonotype was observed a single time. This chain links TRBV5-1 with TRBJ2-2; D is possibly TRBD2 (5 bases). Trimming stripped 5 bases from V and 6 bases from J, with 11 bases between. This CDR3 comprises 13 residues. Looked up from germline, CDR1 is SGHRS and CDR2 is YFSETQ. The CDR3 DNA is TGCGCCAGCAGGGAGGAGCCCCCCGGGGAGCTGTTTTTT. Amino acid sequence: CASREEPPGELFF. Based on the CDR3 plus reference TRBV5-1 and TRBJ2-2, the full variable domain is KAGVTQTPRYLIKTRGQQVTLSCSPISGHRSVSWYQQTPGQGLQFLFEYFSETQRNKGNFPGRFSGRQFSNSRSEMNVSTLELGDSALYLCASREEPPGELFFGEGSRLTVL.

The chain combines TRBV6-1 with TRBJ2-7; TRBD2 agrees at 7 bases. The germline CDR1 and CDR2 sequences are MNHNS and SASEGT. V lost 6 bases and J lost 3; bases outside the gene matches: 11. The CDR3 loop spans 15 amino acids. In DNA form, the CDR3 reads TGTGCCAGCAGGAACGGGGGGATATCAAACTACGAGCAGTACTTC. Amino acid sequence: CASRNGGISNYEQYF.

The rearrangement joins TRBV10-3 to TRBJ2-2; D remains ambiguous. The CDR3 extends over 16 amino acids. Looked up from germline, CDR1 is ENHRY and CDR2 is SYGVKD. The germline V and J ends were trimmed by 0 bases and 0 bases, with 8 bases remaining between them. The CDR3 nucleotides are TGTGCCATCAGTGAGTCGATGACACCGAACACCGGGGAGCTGTTTTTT. Translation gives CAISESMTPNTGELFF.

The chain recombines TRBV14 with TRBJ1-6; no clear D. Germline V gives CDR1 SGHDN, CDR2 FVKESK. This CDR3 has 13 amino acids. Trimming removed 1 base at V and 11 bases at J, with 9 bases between. The CDR3 DNA reads as TGTGCCAGCAGCCAAGTGCCAGCCACACCCCTCCACTTT. It is translated as CASSQVPATPLHF.

This clonotype was seen a handful of times. This chain joins TRBV7-9 and TRBJ2-3; 10 positions agree with TRBD2. The CDR3 is 21 amino acids. Unmatched junction bases numbered 26, after V lost 5 bases and J lost 6 bases. Germline V CDR1 and CDR2: SEHNR, FQNEAQ (reference sequence). CDR3 coding DNA: TGTGCCAGCAGCGCAGCCCGGGGTGGTGGTCTGAGCGGGAGGGCCACGGATACGCAGTATTTT. It translates to CASSAARGGGLSGRATDTQYF.

In this sample, this clonotype turned up a few times. The V and J genes are TRBV6-2 or TRBV6-3 and TRBJ1-1; no clear D. The germline V and J ends were trimmed by 6 bases and 1 base, with 6 bases remaining between them. The CDR3 has 12 residues. Germline assignment: CDR1 MNHEY and CDR2 SVGEGT. The chain's CDR3 is CASRRPNTEAFF. For the CDR3, the DNA is TGTGCCAGCAGACGGCCGAACACTGAAGCTTTCTTT.